The source of this TCR beta chain is a study of cytomegalovirus exposure and HLA in healthy donors. Study-wide findings and caveats: As immune exposure information, only CMV serostatus was available. The classifier reportedly diagnosed cytomegalovirus status with high sensitivity and specificity. It was reported in a later analysis that an Asian-associated ancestry cluster showed fewer N-insertions than the roughly 620-donor mean.

This clone has only a few counts. Its specificity is not known. PCR amplification relied on 60 Vbeta primers (plus 13 Jbeta primers). The assay was immunoSEQ multiplex PCR, and TCRdb's table has in-frame clones only and misses some. Among a few hundred thousand clones listed, around three quarters were seen once. The ends were cut back, 4 bases at V and 2 bases at J, with 15 bases in the middle. The CDR3 has 15 amino acids. From germline, CDR1 is SEHNR and CDR2 FQNEAQ (reference sequence). Source material: PBMCs. The receptor's source is a man aged 35 to 55 in good health and CMV-seronegative. V usage is TRBV7-9 and J usage is TRBJ2-7, with D perhaps matching TRBD2 (6 bases). In nucleotides, the CDR3 is TGTGCCAGCAGCTCCCAGGCGGGACCCCCCTACGAGCAGTACTTC. This gives the protein CASSSQAGPPYEQYF. The variable domain in full, with the rest retrieved from reference TRBV7-9 and TRBJ2-7, is DTGVSQNPRHKITKRGQNVTFRCDPISEHNRLYWYRQTLGQGPEFLTYFQNEAQLEKSRLLSDRFSAERPKGSFSTLEIQRTEQGDSAMYLCASSSQAGPPYEQYFGPGTRLTVT.